This TCR beta chain is from a study of T cells after posttransplantation cyclophosphamide. The study's findings and limits: Recipient CMV seropositivity and CMV reactivation strongly tracked TRB clonality. Blood and skin or GI T cell repertoires showed limited TRB overlap.

Concerning this clone: The antigen is not known.

The naive gate required viable CD3+CD4+ or CD3+CD8+ cells with CCR7+CD45RA+CD45RO-CD95-CD27+CD28+ phenotype. The CDR3 is 14 amino acids. CDR1 is MDHEN and CDR2 is SYDVKM in the germline V gene. The V gene end was trimmed by 6 bases and the J gene end by 1 base; junction bases not matched to a gene: 5. Sequencing was performed with immunoSEQ multiplex PCR; in TCRdb, only in-frame clones are kept and a portion is missing. This sample has over 20,000 clones; roughly 98% occur once, and the top ten carry 0.13%. The sequence derives from a man between 40 and 49 years old in good health, CMV-negative, and a related stem cell transplant donor. The chain carries TRBV28 and TRBJ2-5, with 7 bases identical to TRBD1. The sample comprised naive CD8+ T cells sorted from PBMCs. CDR3 sequence: CASSPTGTQETQYF. The CDR3, as DNA: TGTGCCAGCAGCCCGACAGGGACCCAAGAGACCCAGTACTTC.